The clone carrying this T cell receptor beta chain turned up a few times. Per the study methods: Amplification of reference gene primers provided the estimated nucleated cell counts. Method: immunoSEQ multiplex PCR; TCRdb's copy keeps in-frame clones and lacks some. V, J and clone size are taken as reported in that table, and D and trimming were inferred from the DNA itself. This table holds 450,000 or so clones, roughly 87% found once. This CDR3 region has 14 residues. The V and J ends lost 1 base and 6 bases, in that order; junction bases with no gene match: 0. Germline V gene lookup returns CDR1 SGDLS and CDR2 YYNGEE. The data originate from a study of blood T cell repertoires in COVID-19. Study as a whole: Samples taken during acute and convalescent COVID-19 were collected in the United States, Italy and Spain. Nucleic acid was either cDNA or gDNA, and it came from T cells, B-cell-depleted T cells, or PBMCs.

Researchers sorted participants into cohorts using their self-reported clinical history. V gene TRBV9 combines with J gene TRBJ2-1, with 11 bases lining up with TRBD2. The source of this sequence is a man aged 18 to 35 who had recovered from COVID-19. The sequencing input was PBMCs or T cells enriched from blood (not recorded which). CDR3 in amino acids: CASSVTSGGNEQFF. The CDR3 DNA reads as TGTGCCAGCAGCGTAACTAGCGGGGGCAATGAGCAGTTCTTC.